Following are 30 T cell receptor beta chains from one sample sequenced in a study of T cell changes during pregnancy in multiple sclerosis. Profiled with immunoSEQ multiplex PCR; TCRdb holds only in-frame clones, not every one. Of more than 25,000 clones detected, about 91% appear once; the ten largest clones hold around 5%. The material sequenced was peripheral blood, taken in the first trimester of pregnancy. The receptors come from a female donor in good health, enrolled as a control in a pregnancy study.

The J gene is TRBJ1-4, the V gene TRBV5-6; D not certain. Per the germline V gene, CDR1 is SGHDT and CDR2 is YYEEEE. The V gene lost 4 bases and the J gene lost 7 bases, with 11 bases spanning the gap. The CDR3 has 13 amino acids. The DNA for the CDR3 is TGTGCCAGCAGCGACGAGCCGGGTGAAAAACTGTTTTTT. Translating gives CASSDEPGEKLFF.

This sequence joins TRBV6-5 and TRBJ1-1, with TRBD1 matching over 10 bases. The V gene end was trimmed by 4 bases and the J gene end by 4 bases; junction bases not matched to a gene: 6. Germline loops: CDR1 MNHEY, CDR2 SVGAGI. This CDR3 has 15 amino acids. CDR3: CASSSRTGGTTEAFF. As DNA, the CDR3 is TGTGCCAGCAGTTCTCGGACAGGGGGGACCACTGAAGCTTTCTTT.

The chain combines TRBV11-2 with TRBJ2-2, with D unresolved. Germline V CDR1 and CDR2: SGHAT, FQNNGV. The V end lost 4 bases, the J end lost 3 bases, and 6 bases lay between the germline ends. The CDR3 extends over 13 amino acids. The chain's CDR3 is CASSSDYTGELFF. CDR3 nucleotide sequence: TGTGCCAGCAGCTCTGACTACACCGGGGAGCTGTTTTTT.

The J gene is TRBJ1-1, the V gene TRBV5-4; 8 positions agree with TRBD1. Trimming removed 4 bases from V and 6 bases from J; junction bases left unmatched: 5. Germline V gives CDR1 SGHNT, CDR2 YYREEE (reference sequence). The CDR3 length is 13 residues. The chain's CDR3 is CASSLMTGAEAFF. The CDR3 bases are TGTGCCAGCAGCCTTATGACAGGGGCTGAAGCTTTCTTT.

This chain connects TRBV7-9 to TRBJ2-7, with TRBD1 matching over 9 bases. The V and J ends lost 1 base and 5 bases, in that order; junction bases with no gene match: 6. The CDR3 loop spans 15 amino acids. Per the germline V gene, CDR1 is SEHNR and CDR2 is FQNEAQ (reference sequence). CDR3 sequence: CASSLETGGIDEQYF. CDR3 coding DNA: TGTGCCAGCAGCTTAGAGACAGGGGGTATCGACGAGCAGTACTTC.

The chain uses TRBV19 and TRBJ1-5; D gene ambiguous. The length of the CDR3 is 12 residues. CDR1 and CDR2 from the germline V gene are LNHDA and SQIVND (reference sequence). Trimming removed 4 bases from V and 5 bases from J, with 6 bases in between. The CDR3 DNA reads as TGTGCCAGTAGTAGATCAGATCAGCCCCAGCATTTT. Amino acid sequence: CASSRSDQPQHF.

This chain links TRBV7-8 with TRBJ2-1, with 14 bases that match TRBD2. CDR1 is SGHVS, CDR2 FQNEAQ, per germline. The V segment lost 4 bases and the J segment 9 bases; nucleotides outside the gene matches: 17. The CDR3 runs 19 residues. The CDR3 sequence is CASSSPTSGGAGSIGEQFF. CDR3 DNA sequence: TGTGCCAGCAGCTCCCCGACTAGCGGGGGGGCCGGGTCGATCGGTGAGCAGTTCTTC.

The chain couples TRBV5-1 to TRBJ2-3; a possible D gene is TRBD2 (6 bases). The CDR3 spans 15 residues. V was trimmed by 0 bases and J by 4 bases, leaving 12 bases between them. Germline loops: CDR1 SGHRS, CDR2 YFSETQ. The CDR3, as DNA: TGCGCCAGCAGCTTGGGAGGGAGGCGGGCAGATACGCAGTATTTT. This encodes CASSLGGRRADTQYF. Variable domain in full (rest from reference TRBV5-1 and TRBJ2-3): KAGVTQTPRYLIKTRGQQVTLSCSPISGHRSVSWYQQTPGQGLQFLFEYFSETQRNKGNFPGRFSGRQFSNSRSEMNVSTLELGDSALYLCASSLGGRRADTQYFGPGTRLTVL.

The rearrangement uses TRBV9 and TRBJ2-7, with D tentatively TRBD2 (6 bases). This CDR3 contains 13 residues. CDR1 and CDR2 from the germline V gene are SGDLS and YYNGEE. V was cut by 3 bases and J by 3 bases, with 10 bases left in between. The CDR3 is CASSGGLSYEQYF. The DNA of the CDR3 is TGTGCCAGCAGCGGGGGACTTAGCTACGAGCAGTACTTC.

This chain connects TRBV30 to TRBJ2-5; a possible D gene is TRBD2 (7 bases). The length of the CDR3 is 13 residues. Per germline, CDR1 GTSNPN and CDR2 SVGIG (reference sequence). With 5 bases removed from V and 5 bases from J, the gap between germline ends came to 15 bases. The CDR3 protein is CAWASGGWETQYF. The CDR3 nucleotides are TGTGCCTGGGCCTCGGGGGGCTGGGAGACCCAGTACTTC.

The chain couples TRBV7-9 to TRBJ1-3, with a weak D call TRBD1 (6 bases). CDR3 size: 16 residues. Between the trimmed V and J ends, which lost 4 bases and 0 bases, there was a span of 13 bases. Germline V gene lookup returns CDR1 SEHNR and CDR2 FQNEAQ (reference sequence). The DNA of the CDR3 is TGTGCCAGCAGCTCGATTAAGGACAGCTCTGGAAACACCATATATTTT. Translating it yields CASSSIKDSSGNTIYF. Variable domain in full (rest from reference TRBV7-9 and TRBJ1-3): DTGVSQNPRHKITKRGQNVTFRCDPISEHNRLYWYRQTLGQGPEFLTYFQNEAQLEKSRLLSDRFSAERPKGSFSTLEIQRTEQGDSAMYLCASSSIKDSSGNTIYFGEGSWLTVV.

V is TRBV2 and J is TRBJ1-4; 7 positions agree with TRBD1. This CDR3 has 15 amino acids. The germline gives CDR1 SNHLY, CDR2 FYNNEI. J was trimmed by 4 bases and V by 6 bases; bases with no gene match: 8. In DNA, the CDR3 is TGTGCCAGCAGACACTCAGGGGGAGTTAATGAAAAACTGTTTTTT. Translating gives CASRHSGGVNEKLFF. Full variable domain (remainder filled in from reference TRBV2 and TRBJ1-4): EPEVTQTPSHQVTQMGQEVILRCVPISNHLYFYWYRQILGQKVEFLVSFYNNEISEKSEIFDDQFSVERPDGSNFTLKIRSTKLEDSAMYFCASRHSGGVNEKLFFGSGTQLSVL.

The rearrangement uses TRBV7-2 and TRBJ2-3, with 8 positions matching TRBD2. Germline lookup yields CDR1 SGHTA and CDR2 FQGNSA. The V gene end was trimmed by 3 bases and the J gene end by 1 base; junction bases not matched to a gene: 3. The CDR3 has 15 amino acids. The CDR3 DNA sequence: TGTGCCAGCAGCTTCGCGGGGGGACGCACAGATACGCAGTATTTT. Translated, it gives CASSFAGGRTDTQYF. Using reference TRBV7-2 and TRBJ2-3 for the parts outside the CDR3, the full variable domain is GAGVSQSPSNKVTEKGKDVELRCDPISGHTALYWYRQSLGQGLEFLIYFQGNSAPDKSGLPSDRFSAERTGGSVSTLTIQRTQQEDSAVYLCASSFAGGRTDTQYFGPGTRLTVL.

The J gene is TRBJ1-3, the V gene TRBV6-6, with 8 bases matching TRBD1. Trimming took 3 bases from V and 3 from J; bases not matched to a gene: 4. The CDR3 extends over 15 amino acids. Germline CDR1 reads MNHNY; CDR2 reads SVGAGI (reference sequence). The CDR3 loop is CASSYSTGVGNTIYF. In DNA form, the CDR3 reads TGTGCCAGCAGTTATTCGACAGGGGTTGGAAACACCATATATTTT.

The chain links TRBV19 to TRBJ1-4; D gene ambiguous. The germline CDR1 and CDR2 sequences are LNHDA and SQIVND (reference sequence). The CDR3 consists of 15 residues. V was trimmed by 5 bases and J by 8 bases, leaving 18 bases between them. Here the CDR3 DNA reads TGTGCCAGTAGTGCCGGCGAAGCGCACGTAGAAAAACTGTTTTTT. Its translation: CASSAGEAHVEKLFF. Drawing the rest from reference TRBV19 and TRBJ1-4, the complete variable domain is DGGITQSPKYLFRKEGQNVTLSCEQNLNHDAMYWYRQDPGQGLRLIYYSQIVNDFQKGDIAEGYSVSREKKESFPLTVTSAQKNPTAFYLCASSAGEAHVEKLFFGSGTQLSVL.

The V and J genes are TRBV2 and TRBJ2-2, with 7 bases lining up with TRBD2. Germline V CDR1 and CDR2: SNHLY, FYNNEI. V shed 7 bases, J shed 0 bases, and the junction held 2 bases outside the gene matches. The CDR3 length is 14 residues. The CDR3 region is CASMGRANTGELFF. In nucleotides, the CDR3 is TGTGCCAGCATGGGGAGGGCGAACACCGGGGAGCTGTTTTTT.

The chain is built from TRBV14 and TRBJ2-2, with 9 bases lining up with TRBD2. Trimming took 0 bases from V and 7 from J; bases not matched to a gene: 12. This CDR3 has 18 amino acids. The germline gives CDR1 SGHDN, CDR2 FVKESK. The CDR3 reads CASSQEHGGGAFDGELFF. CDR3 sequence (DNA): TGTGCCAGCAGCCAAGAACACGGCGGGGGGGCCTTCGACGGGGAGCTGTTTTTT.

J is TRBJ2-3 and V is TRBV5-1; 8 nucleotides agree with TRBD2. V lost 4 bases and J lost 2; bases outside the gene matches: 18. CDR3 length: 19 residues. CDR1 and CDR2 from the germline V gene are SGHRS and YFSETQ. The CDR3 is CASSPGGTLTGWDTDTQYF. In DNA form, the CDR3 reads TGCGCCAGCAGCCCGGGGGGGACTTTAACAGGGTGGGACACAGATACGCAGTATTTT. The whole variable domain, remainder taken from reference TRBV5-1 and TRBJ2-3, is KAGVTQTPRYLIKTRGQQVTLSCSPISGHRSVSWYQQTPGQGLQFLFEYFSETQRNKGNFPGRFSGRQFSNSRSEMNVSTLELGDSALYLCASSPGGTLTGWDTDTQYFGPGTRLTVL.

V usage is TRBV7-9 and J usage is TRBJ1-4, with TRBD1 matching 10 bases. Germline loops: CDR1 SEHNR, CDR2 FQNEAQ (reference sequence). This CDR3 contains 15 residues. V shed 3 bases, J shed 8 bases, and the junction held 6 bases outside the gene matches. The CDR3 DNA is TGTGCCAGCAGCTTGGGGACAGGGGTTGGGGAAAAACTGTTTTTT. As protein: CASSLGTGVGEKLFF.

J is TRBJ2-2 and V is TRBV21-1; TRBD1 is the table's D call, not checked against the DNA. TRBV21-1 is shown as a pseudogene. There are 15 residues in the CDR3. CDR3 protein: CASIQRGENTGELFF. Written as DNA, the CDR3 is TGTGCCAGCATCCAAAGGGGTGAGAACACCGGGGAGCTGTTTTTT.

The chain couples TRBV7-6 to TRBJ2-7; 8 bases map to TRBD1. The CDR3 totals 15 residues. The germline CDR1 and CDR2 sequences are SGHVS and FNYEAQ. The ends lost 2 bases at V and 8 bases at J; junction bases unmatched: 11. The CDR3 nucleotides read TGTGCCAGCAGCTTATCCCCAGGACAGGGTAACAAGCAGTACTTC. Its translation is CASSLSPGQGNKQYF.

The chain has TRBV27 and TRBJ1-2, with a weak D call TRBD1 (5 bases). The germline CDR1 and CDR2 sequences are MNHEY and SMNVEV (reference sequence). This CDR3 has 13 amino acids. V shed 3 bases and J shed 8 bases, with 13 bases lying between them. CDR3: CASSFTGVRGYTF. In nucleotides, the CDR3 is TGTGCCAGCAGTTTTACGGGGGTTCGGGGCTACACCTTC.

The V and J genes are TRBV20-1 and TRBJ2-7; TRBD2 matches 7 bases. The ends lost 6 bases at V and 3 bases at J; junction bases unmatched: 2. Germline loops: CDR1 DFQATT, CDR2 SNEGSKA (reference sequence). The CDR3 contains 11 residues. CDR3: CSALAGYEQYF. The CDR3 DNA sequence: TGCAGTGCGTTAGCGGGCTACGAGCAGTACTTC.

V gene TRBV27 combines with J gene TRBJ2-5; 7 bases fit TRBD2. Germline V gene data show CDR1 as MNHEY and CDR2 as SMNVEV (reference sequence). Unmatched junction bases numbered 10, after V lost 6 bases and J lost 3 bases. The CDR3 loop spans 15 amino acids. The CDR3 loop is CASRRQLGGEETQYF. The CDR3 DNA reads as TGTGCCAGCAGGCGGCAGCTTGGGGGGGAAGAGACCCAGTACTTC.

The CDR3 DNA follows: TGTGCCAGCAGCTTTCGGGACAGAGGGAACACTGAAGCTTTCTTT. As protein: CASSFRDRGNTEAFF. The chain uses TRBV7-9 and TRBJ1-1; TRBD1 aligns across 7 bases. Germline V gene sequence: CDR1 SEHNR, CDR2 FQNEAQ (reference sequence). The CDR3 sequence is 15 residues long. The V gene end was trimmed by 3 bases and the J gene end by 1 base; junction bases not matched to a gene: 5.

The chain links TRBV6-5 to TRBJ2-7, with a possible D match to TRBD1 (5 bases). V dropped 2 bases and J dropped 0 bases, with 8 bases sitting between them. Germline-derived CDR1 and CDR2 are MNHEY and SVGAGI. The CDR3 loop spans 14 amino acids. This CDR3 is CASSYGQGSYEQYF. CDR3 DNA: TGTGCCAGCAGTTACGGGCAGGGCTCCTACGAGCAGTACTTC.

This sequence joins TRBV4-2 and TRBJ2-1, with D possibly being TRBD1 (5 bases). V lost 1 base, J lost 3 bases, and 10 bases lay in between. CDR1 is LGHNA, CDR2 YNFKEQ, per germline. The CDR3 sequence is 15 residues long. The CDR3 sequence is CASSQGGAFYNEQFF. The DNA for the CDR3 is TGTGCCAGCAGCCAAGGGGGCGCGTTCTACAATGAGCAGTTCTTC.

The chain employs TRBV6-6 and TRBJ2-3, with 12 bases matching TRBD1. The germline gives CDR1 MNHNY, CDR2 SVGAGI (reference sequence). CDR3 size: 16 residues. With 7 bases clipped from V and 5 bases from J, the junction kept 10 bases outside the gene matches. The CDR3 reads CASTPGTGGPLDTQYF. DNA for the CDR3: TGTGCCAGCACCCCCGGGACAGGGGGCCCCCTAGATACGCAGTATTTT.

The CDR3 DNA is TGTGCCAGCAGCCCCACAGGGGGGGAGACCCAGTACTTC. Encoded protein: CASSPTGGETQYF. The V gene is TRBV7-8, the J gene TRBJ2-5; 8 nucleotides line up with TRBD1. This CDR3 contains 13 residues. Trimming took 5 bases from V and 5 from J; bases not matched to a gene: 4. Germline CDR1 reads SGHVS; CDR2 reads FQNEAQ.

V usage is TRBV9 and J usage is TRBJ1-1; possibly TRBD1 for D (6 bases). The germline gives CDR1 SGDLS, CDR2 YYNGEE. This CDR3 comprises 14 residues. V dropped 5 bases and J dropped 1 base, with 12 bases sitting between them. The CDR3 region has the DNA TGTGCCAGCAGGGGGGACACCCCGAACACTGAAGCTTTCTTT. Residues: CASRGDTPNTEAFF.